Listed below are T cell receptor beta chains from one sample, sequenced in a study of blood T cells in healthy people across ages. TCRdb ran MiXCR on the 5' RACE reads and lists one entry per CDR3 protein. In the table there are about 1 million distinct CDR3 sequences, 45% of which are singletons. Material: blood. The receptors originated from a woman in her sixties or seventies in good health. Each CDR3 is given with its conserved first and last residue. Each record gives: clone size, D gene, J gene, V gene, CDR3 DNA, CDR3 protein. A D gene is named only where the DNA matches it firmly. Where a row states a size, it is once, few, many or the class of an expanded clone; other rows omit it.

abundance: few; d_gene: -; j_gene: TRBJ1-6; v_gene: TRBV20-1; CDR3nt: TGCAGTGCCGGGGCAGGGTTTAATTCACCCCTCCACTTT; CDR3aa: CSAGAGFNSPLHF
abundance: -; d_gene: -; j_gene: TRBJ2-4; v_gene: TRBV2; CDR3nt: TGTGCCAGCAGTGAAGCGGAAGGGATAGCCAAAAACATTCAGTACTTC; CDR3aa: CASSEAEGIAKNIQYF
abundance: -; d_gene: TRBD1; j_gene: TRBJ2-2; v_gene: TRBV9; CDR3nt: TGTGCCAGCAGTCAAAGGAGGACAGGGTCGAACACCGGGGAGCTGTTTTTT; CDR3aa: CASSQRRTGSNTGELFF
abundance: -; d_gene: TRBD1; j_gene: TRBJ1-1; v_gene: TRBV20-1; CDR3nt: TGCAGTGCTAGAGATGTCAGGGGGAATGAAGCTTTCTTT; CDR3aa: CSARDVRGNEAFF
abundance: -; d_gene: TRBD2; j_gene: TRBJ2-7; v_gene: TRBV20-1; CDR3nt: TGCAGTGCTTGGACTAGCTTTTGCTACGAGCAGTACTTC; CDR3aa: CSAWTSFCYEQYF
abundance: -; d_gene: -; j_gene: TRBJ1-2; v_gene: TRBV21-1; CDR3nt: TGTGCCAGCAGGGGCTTCCAGGGGCCGCACTCTAACTATGGCTACACCTTC; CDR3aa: CASRGFQGPHSNYGYTF
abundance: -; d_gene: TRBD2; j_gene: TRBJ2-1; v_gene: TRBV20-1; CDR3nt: TGCAGTGCAAATAGCGGGAGGTACAATGAGCAGTTCTTC; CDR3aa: CSANSGRYNEQFF
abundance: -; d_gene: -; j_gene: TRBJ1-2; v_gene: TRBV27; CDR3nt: TGTGCCAGCAGTCTAAGCAAGTACTATGGCTACACCTTC; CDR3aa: CASSLSKYYGYTF
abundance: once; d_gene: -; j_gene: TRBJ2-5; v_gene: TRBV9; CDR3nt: TGTGCCAGCAGCCCATCTAGGGCCGGGGAGACCCATTACTTC; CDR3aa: CASSPSRAGETHYF
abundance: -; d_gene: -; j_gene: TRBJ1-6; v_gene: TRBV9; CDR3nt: TGTGCCAGCAGCGCCCACTCAGATAATTCACCCCTCCACTTT; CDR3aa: CASSAHSDNSPLHF
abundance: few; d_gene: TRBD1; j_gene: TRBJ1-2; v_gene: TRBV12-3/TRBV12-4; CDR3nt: TGTGCCAGCAGGCGGACAGGGACTAACTATGGCTACACCTTC; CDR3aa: CASRRTGTNYGYTF
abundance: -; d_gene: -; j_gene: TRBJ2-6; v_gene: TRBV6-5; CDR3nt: TGTGCCAGCAGTTACTCGCTCCGGGTCCTTAGCCCTGGGGCCAACGTCCTGACTTTC; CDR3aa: CASSYSLRVLSPGANVLTF
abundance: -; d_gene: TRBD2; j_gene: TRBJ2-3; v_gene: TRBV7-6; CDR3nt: TGTGCCAGCAGCTTAGTGTCGGGACTAGGCACAGATACGCAGTATTTT; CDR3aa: CASSLVSGLGTDTQYF
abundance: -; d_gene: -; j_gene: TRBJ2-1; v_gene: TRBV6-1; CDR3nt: TGTGCCAGCAGTGACCCCTGGGACTTTTACAATGAGCAGTTCTTC; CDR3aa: CASSDPWDFYNEQFF
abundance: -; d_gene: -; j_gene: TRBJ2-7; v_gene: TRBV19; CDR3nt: TGTGCCAGTAGTTCGGACGGCTACAATGAGCAGTACTTC; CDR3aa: CASSSDGYNEQYF
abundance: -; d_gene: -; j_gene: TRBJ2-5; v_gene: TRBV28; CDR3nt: TGTGCCGGCAGTTTAGTTGGGGGGACCCAGTACTTC; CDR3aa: CAGSLVGGTQYF
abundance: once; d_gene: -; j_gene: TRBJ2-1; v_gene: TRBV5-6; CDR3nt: TGTGCCAGCAGCGGAAAGAACTTTGAGCAGTTCTTC; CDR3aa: CASSGKNFEQFF
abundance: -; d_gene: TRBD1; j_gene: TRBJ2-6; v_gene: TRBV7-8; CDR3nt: TGTGCCAGCAGCTTATTAGGGGACAGTTCTTTCTCTGGGGCCAACGTCCTGACTTTC; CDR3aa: CASSLLGDSSFSGANVLTF
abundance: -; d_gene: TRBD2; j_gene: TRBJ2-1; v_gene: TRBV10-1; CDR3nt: TGCGCCATCAAAGTGTGCCCTAGCGGGGGGGCGGACTCCTACAATGAGCAGTTCTTC; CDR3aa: CAIKVCPSGGADSYNEQFF
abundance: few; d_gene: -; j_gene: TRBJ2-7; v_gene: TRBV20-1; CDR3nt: TGCAGTGCTAGAGATAGTTGGCAGCACCGCGAGCAGTACTTC; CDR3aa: CSARDSWQHREQYF
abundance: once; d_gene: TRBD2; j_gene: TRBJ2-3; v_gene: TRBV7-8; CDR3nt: TGTGCCAGCAGCGCTAGCGGGGAGAGTAATACGCAGTATTTT; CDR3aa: CASSASGESNTQYF
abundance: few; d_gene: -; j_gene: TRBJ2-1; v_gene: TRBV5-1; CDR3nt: TGCGCCAGCAGCTTTCCGGCGGGACAGCCTTTGAACAATGAGCAGTTCTTC; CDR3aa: CASSFPAGQPLNNEQFF
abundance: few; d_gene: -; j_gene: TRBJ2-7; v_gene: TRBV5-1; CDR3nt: TGCGCCAGCAGCTCATATACTAACTCCTACGAGCAGTACTTC; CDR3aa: CASSSYTNSYEQYF
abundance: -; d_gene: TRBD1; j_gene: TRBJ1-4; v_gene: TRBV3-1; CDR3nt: TGTGCCAGCAGCGACAGGGCCAGGGAGGCGTTTAATGAAAAACTGTTTTTT; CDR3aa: CASSDRAREAFNEKLFF
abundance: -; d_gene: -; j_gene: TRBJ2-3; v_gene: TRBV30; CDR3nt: TGTGCCTGGAGTGTAAATGGGGGGCGCACAGATACGCAGTATTTT; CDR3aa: CAWSVNGGRTDTQYF
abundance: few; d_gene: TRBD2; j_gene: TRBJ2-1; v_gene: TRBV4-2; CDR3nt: TGTGCCAGCAGCCAAGCCCCGGCGGGAGGGTCCTACAATGAGCAGTTCTTC; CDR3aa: CASSQAPAGGSYNEQFF
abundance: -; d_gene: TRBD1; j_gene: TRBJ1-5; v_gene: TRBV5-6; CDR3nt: TGTGCCAGCAGTTACCGAGTTGGGACAGGGAGCAATCAGCCCCAGCATTTT; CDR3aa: CASSYRVGTGSNQPQHF
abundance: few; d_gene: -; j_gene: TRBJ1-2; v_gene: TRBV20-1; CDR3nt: TGCAGTGCTAGAGAGGACAGCCATGGCTACACCTTC; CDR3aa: CSAREDSHGYTF
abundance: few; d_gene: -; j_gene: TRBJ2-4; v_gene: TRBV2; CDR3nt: TGTGCCAGCAGAAGGGACGGCGGAAACATTCAGTACTTC; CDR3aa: CASRRDGGNIQYF
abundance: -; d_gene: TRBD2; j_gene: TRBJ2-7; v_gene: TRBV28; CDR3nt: TGTGCCAGCCCCCCCGGACGACTAGCGGGAGATGGCGACGAGCAGTACTTC; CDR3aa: CASPPGRLAGDGDEQYF
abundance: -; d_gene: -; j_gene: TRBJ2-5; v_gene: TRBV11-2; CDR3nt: TGTGCCAGCAGCTTAGGCAGTAGGCGGGATGAGACCCAGTACTTC; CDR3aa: CASSLGSRRDETQYF
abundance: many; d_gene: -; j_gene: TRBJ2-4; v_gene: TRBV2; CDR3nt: TGTGCCAGCAGTGTGTTCGCCAAAAACATTCAGTACTTC; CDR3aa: CASSVFAKNIQYF
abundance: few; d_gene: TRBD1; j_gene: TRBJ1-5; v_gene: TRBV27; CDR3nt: TGTGCCAGCAGTCCTGGACAGGTTAGCAATCAGCCCCAGCATTTT; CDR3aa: CASSPGQVSNQPQHF
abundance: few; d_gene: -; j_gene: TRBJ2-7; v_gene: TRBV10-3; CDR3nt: TGTGCCATCAGTGATACGAGGGGGAGCTCCTACGAGCAGTACTTC; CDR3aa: CAISDTRGSSYEQYF
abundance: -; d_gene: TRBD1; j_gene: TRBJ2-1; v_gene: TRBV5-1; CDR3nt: TGCGCCAGCAGCTTGGCGGGACAGAGCCGCAATGAGCAGTTCTTC; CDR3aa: CASSLAGQSRNEQFF
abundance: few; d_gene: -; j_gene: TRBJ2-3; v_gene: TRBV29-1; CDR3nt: TGCAGCGTTCGACTAGCAGATACGCAGTATTTT; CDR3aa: CSVRLADTQYF
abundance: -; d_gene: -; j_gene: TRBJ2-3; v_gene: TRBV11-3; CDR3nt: TGTGCCGGCAGCTCTAGGGGAGGCCTTGGGGACAGTTCGACAGATACGCAGTATTTT; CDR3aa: CAGSSRGGLGDSSTDTQYF
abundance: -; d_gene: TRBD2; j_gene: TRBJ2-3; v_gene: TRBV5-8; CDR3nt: TGTGCCAGCAGCCAGGGACTAGCGGTCCCTGCAGATACGCAGTATTTT; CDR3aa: CASSQGLAVPADTQYF
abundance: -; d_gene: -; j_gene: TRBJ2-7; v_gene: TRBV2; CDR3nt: TGTGCCAGCAGGGGTGAAATCTACGAGCAGTACTTC; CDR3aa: CASRGEIYEQYF
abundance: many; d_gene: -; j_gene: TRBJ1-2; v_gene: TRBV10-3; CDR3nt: TGTGCCATCAGCGAACGGGGCCCTTGGGGCTACACCTTC; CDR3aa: CAISERGPWGYTF
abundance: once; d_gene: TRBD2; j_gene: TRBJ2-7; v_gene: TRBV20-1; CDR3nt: TGCAGTGCTACCAAGCGGGAGGGCCCCTACGAGCAGTACTTC; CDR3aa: CSATKREGPYEQYF
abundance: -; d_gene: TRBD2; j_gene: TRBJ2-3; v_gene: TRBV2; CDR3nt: TGTGCCAGCAGAGGGACTAGCGGGAGGTCCACAGATACGCAGTATTTT; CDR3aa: CASRGTSGRSTDTQYF
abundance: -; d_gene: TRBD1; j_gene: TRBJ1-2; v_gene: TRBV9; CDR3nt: TGTGCCAGCAGCGTAAAAGGACAGGGAGTCTCCTATGGCTACACCTTC; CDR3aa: CASSVKGQGVSYGYTF
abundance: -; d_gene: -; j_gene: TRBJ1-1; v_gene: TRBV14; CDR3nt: TGTGCCGGCAGGCCCGGAGGACGGGGGGTCGAAGCTTTCTTT; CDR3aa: CAGRPGGRGVEAFF
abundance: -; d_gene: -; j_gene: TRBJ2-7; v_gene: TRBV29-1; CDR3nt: TGCAGCGTTGACCCTCCCCGGGGTACCGTTGAGCAGTACTTC; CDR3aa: CSVDPPRGTVEQYF
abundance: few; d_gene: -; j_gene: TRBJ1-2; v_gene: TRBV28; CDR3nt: TGTGCCAGCAGGATCGACCGGACACCCTATGGCTACACCTTC; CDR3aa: CASRIDRTPYGYTF
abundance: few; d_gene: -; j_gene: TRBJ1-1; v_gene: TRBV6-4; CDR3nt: TGTGCCAGCGGGGGGGATGCAAACACTGAAGCTTTCTTT; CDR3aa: CASGGDANTEAFF
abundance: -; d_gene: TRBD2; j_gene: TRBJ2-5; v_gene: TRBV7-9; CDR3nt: TGTGCCAGCAGCTTATTAGCGGGAGCCAACCAAGAGACCCAGTACTTC; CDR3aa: CASSLLAGANQETQYF
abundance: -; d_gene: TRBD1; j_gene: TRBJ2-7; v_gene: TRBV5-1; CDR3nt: TGCGCCAGCAGCCCCGGGACAGGGCTTGACTACGAGCAGTACTTC; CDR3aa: CASSPGTGLDYEQYF
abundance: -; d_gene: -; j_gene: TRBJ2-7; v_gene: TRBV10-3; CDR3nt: TGTGCCATCAGTGATCCCCCCCTCCCCGGGACTTACGAGCAGTACTTC; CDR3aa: CAISDPPLPGTYEQYF
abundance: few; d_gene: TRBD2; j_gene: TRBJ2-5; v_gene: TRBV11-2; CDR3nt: TGTGCCAGCAGCTTAGACCTTACTAGCGGACTACAAGAGACCCAGTACTTC; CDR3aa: CASSLDLTSGLQETQYF
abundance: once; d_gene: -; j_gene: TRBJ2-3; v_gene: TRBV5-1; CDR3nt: TGCGCCAACAATCAGGGGCGCACAGATACGCAGTATTTT; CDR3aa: CANNQGRTDTQYF
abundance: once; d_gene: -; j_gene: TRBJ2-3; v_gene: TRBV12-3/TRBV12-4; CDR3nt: TGTGCCAGCAATGTGTTCTCTAGCACAGATACGCAGTATTTT; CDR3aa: CASNVFSSTDTQYF
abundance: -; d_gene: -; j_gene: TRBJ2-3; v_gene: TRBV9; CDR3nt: TGTGCCAGCAGCGGGCAGGGGAAATTCGCAGATACGCAGTATTTT; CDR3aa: CASSGQGKFADTQYF
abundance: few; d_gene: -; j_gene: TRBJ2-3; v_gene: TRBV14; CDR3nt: TGTGCCAGCAGCTCGGACCTGGGTACGCAGTATTTT; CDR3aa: CASSSDLGTQYF